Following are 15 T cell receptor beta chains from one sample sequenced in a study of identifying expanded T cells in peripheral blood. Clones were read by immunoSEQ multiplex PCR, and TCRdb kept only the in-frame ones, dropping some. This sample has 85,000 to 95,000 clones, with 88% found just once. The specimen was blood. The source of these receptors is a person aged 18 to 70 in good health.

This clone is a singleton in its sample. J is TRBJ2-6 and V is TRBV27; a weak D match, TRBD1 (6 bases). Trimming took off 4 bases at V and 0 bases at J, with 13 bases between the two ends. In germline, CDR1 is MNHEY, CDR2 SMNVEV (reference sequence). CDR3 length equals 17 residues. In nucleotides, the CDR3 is TGTGCCAGCAGTTCGGTCAGGGGTGGCTCTGGGGCCAACGTCCTGACTTTC. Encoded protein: CASSSVRGGSGANVLTF.

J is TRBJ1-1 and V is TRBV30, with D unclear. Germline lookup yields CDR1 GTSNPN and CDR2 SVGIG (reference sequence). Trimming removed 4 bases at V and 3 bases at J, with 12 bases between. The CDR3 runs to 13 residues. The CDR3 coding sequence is TGTGCCTGGAACAGACTACGGGACACTGAAGCTTTCTTT. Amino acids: CAWNRLRDTEAFF.

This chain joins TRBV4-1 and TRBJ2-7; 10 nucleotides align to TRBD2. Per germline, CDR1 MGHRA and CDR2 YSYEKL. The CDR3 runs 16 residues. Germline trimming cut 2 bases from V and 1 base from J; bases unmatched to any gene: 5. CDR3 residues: CASSQWGLANSYEQYF. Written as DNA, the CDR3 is TGCGCCAGCAGCCAATGGGGACTAGCGAATTCCTACGAGCAGTACTTC.

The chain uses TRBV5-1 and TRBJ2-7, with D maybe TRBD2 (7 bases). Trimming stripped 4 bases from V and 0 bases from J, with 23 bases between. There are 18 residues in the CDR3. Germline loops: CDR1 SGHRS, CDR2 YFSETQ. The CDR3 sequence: CASSLTSPRAGASYEQYF. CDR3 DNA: TGCGCCAGCAGCCTCACTAGCCCAAGGGCGGGGGCCTCCTACGAGCAGTACTTC.

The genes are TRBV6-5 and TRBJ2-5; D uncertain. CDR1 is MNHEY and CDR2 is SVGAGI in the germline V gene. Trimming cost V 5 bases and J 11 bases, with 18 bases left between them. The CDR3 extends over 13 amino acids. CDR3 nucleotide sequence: TGTGCCAGCAGTCGAGACGGCCGGTCGGAGCAGTACTTC. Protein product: CASSRDGRSEQYF.

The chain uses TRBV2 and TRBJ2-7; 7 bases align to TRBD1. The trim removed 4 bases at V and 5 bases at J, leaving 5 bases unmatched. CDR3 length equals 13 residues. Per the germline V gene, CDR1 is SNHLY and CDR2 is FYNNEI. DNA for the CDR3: TGTGCCAGCAGTGTATCCAGGGGGAACGAGCAGTACTTC. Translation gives CASSVSRGNEQYF.

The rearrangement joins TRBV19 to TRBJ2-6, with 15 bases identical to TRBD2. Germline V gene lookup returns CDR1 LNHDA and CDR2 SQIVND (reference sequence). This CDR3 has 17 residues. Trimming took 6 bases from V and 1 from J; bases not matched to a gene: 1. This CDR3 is CASRGTSGRSGANVLTF. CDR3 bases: TGTGCCAGTAGGGGGACTAGCGGGAGGTCTGGGGCCAACGTCCTGACTTTC. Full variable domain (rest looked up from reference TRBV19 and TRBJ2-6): DGGITQSPKYLFRKEGQNVTLSCEQNLNHDAMYWYRQDPGQGLRLIYYSQIVNDFQKGDIAEGYSVSREKKESFPLTVTSAQKNPTAFYLCASRGTSGRSGANVLTFGAGSRLTVL.

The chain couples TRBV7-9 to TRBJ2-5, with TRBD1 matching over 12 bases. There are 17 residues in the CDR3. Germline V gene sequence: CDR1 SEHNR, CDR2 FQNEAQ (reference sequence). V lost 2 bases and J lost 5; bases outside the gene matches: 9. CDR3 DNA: TGTGCCAGCAGCTTAAATCCCGGGACAGGGGGCGGCGAGACCCAGTACTTC. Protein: CASSLNPGTGGGETQYF. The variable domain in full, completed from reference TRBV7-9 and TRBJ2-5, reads DTGVSQNPRHKITKRGQNVTFRCDPISEHNRLYWYRQTLGQGPEFLTYFQNEAQLEKSRLLSDRFSAERPKGSFSTLEIQRTEQGDSAMYLCASSLNPGTGGGETQYFGPGTRLLVL.

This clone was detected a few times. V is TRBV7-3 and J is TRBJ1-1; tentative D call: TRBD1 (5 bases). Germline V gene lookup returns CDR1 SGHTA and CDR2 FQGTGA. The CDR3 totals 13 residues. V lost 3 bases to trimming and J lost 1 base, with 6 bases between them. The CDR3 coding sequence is TGTGCCAGCAGCTTTACAGGGAACACTGAAGCTTTCTTT. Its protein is CASSFTGNTEAFF. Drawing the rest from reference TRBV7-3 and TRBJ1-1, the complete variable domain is GAGVSQTPSNKVTEKGKYVELRCDPISGHTALYWYRQSLGQGPEFLIYFQGTGAADDSGLPNDRFFAVRPEGSVSTLKIQRTERGDSAVYLCASSFTGNTEAFFGQGTRLTVV.

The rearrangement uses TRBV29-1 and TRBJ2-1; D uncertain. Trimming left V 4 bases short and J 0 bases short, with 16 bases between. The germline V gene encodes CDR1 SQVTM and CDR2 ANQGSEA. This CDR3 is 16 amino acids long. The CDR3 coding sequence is TGCAGCGTTGTCGGATTCCCGGACGGCTCCTACAATGAGCAGTTCTTC. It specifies CSVVGFPDGSYNEQFF.

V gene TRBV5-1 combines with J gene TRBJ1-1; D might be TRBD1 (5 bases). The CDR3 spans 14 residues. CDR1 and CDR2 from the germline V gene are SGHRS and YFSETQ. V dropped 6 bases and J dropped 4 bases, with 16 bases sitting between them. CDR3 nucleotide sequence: TGCGCCAGCAACTCAGGGAGTTTGAGCACTGAAGCTTTCTTT. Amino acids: CASNSGSLSTEAFF.

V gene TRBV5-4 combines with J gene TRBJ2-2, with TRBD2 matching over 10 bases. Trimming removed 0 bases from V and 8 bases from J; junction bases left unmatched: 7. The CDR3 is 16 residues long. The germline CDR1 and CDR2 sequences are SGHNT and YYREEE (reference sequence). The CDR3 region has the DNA TGTGCCAGCAGCTTGGGGCTAGCGGGGGCTTCTGGGGAGCTGTTTTTT. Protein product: CASSLGLAGASGELFF. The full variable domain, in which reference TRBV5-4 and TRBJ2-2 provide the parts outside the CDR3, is ETGVTQSPTHLIKTRGQQVTLRCSSQSGHNTVSWYQQALGQGPQFIFQYYREEENGRGNFPPRFSGLQFPNYSSELNVNALELDDSALYLCASSLGLAGASGELFFGEGSRLTVL.

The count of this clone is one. CDR3 bases: TGCAGCGTCGGACAGGATCTGGACGACGAGCAGTACTTC. Translated: CSVGQDLDDEQYF. The rearrangement joins TRBV29-1 to TRBJ2-7, with 7 bases fitting TRBD1. This CDR3 is 13 amino acids long. The germline CDR1 and CDR2 sequences are SQVTM and ANQGSEA. Germline trimming cut 6 bases from V and 5 bases from J; bases unmatched to any gene: 10.

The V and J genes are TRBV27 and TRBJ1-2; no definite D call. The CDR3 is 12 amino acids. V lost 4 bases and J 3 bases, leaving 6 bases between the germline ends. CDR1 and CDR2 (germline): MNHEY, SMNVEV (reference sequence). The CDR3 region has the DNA TGTGCCAGCAGTTCCGGGGACTATGGCTACACCTTC. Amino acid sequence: CASSSGDYGYTF.

The DNA of the CDR3 is TGCGCCAGTAGCCCCGAGGGACAGGGTTTTTTGACAGATACGCAGTATTTT. Protein: CASSPEGQGFLTDTQYF. The genes are TRBV5-1 and TRBJ2-3, with 9 nucleotides matching TRBD1. This CDR3 is built from 17 residues. The V gene end was trimmed by 8 bases and the J gene end by 3 bases; junction bases not matched to a gene: 16. CDR1 SGHRS and CDR2 YFSETQ come from the germline V gene.